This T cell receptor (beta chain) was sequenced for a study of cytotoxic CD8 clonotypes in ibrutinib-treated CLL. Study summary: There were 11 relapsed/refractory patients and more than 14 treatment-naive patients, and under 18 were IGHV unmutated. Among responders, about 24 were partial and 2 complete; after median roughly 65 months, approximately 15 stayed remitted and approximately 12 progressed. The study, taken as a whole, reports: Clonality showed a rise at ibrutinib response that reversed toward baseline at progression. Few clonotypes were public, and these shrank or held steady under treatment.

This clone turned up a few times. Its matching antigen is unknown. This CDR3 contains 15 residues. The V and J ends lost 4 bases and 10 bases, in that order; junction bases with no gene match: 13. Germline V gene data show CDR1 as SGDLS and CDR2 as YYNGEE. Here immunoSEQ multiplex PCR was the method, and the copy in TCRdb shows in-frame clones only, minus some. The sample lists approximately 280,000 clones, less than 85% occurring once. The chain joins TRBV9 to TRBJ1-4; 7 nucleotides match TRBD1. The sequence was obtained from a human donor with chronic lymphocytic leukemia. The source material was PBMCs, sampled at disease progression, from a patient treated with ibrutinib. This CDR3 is CASSPTQGNGVKLFF. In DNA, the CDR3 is TGTGCCAGCAGCCCGACACAGGGGAATGGGGTAAAACTGTTTTTT. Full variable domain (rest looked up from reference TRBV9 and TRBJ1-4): DSGVTQTPKHLITATGQRVTLRCSPRSGDLSVYWYQQSLDQGLQFLIQYYNGEERAKGNILERFSAQQFPDLHSELNLSSLELGDSALYFCASSPTQGNGVKLFFGSGTQLSVL.